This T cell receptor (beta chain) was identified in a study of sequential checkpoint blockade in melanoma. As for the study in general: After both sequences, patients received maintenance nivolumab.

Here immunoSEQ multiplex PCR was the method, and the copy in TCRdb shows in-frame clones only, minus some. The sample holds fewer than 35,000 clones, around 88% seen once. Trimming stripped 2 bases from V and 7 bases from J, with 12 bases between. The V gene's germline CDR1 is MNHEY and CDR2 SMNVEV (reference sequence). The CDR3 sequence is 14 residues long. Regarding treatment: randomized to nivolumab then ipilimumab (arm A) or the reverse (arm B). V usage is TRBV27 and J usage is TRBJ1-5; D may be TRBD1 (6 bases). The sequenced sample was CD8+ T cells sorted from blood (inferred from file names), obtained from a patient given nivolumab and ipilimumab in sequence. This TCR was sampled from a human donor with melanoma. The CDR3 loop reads CASSLGRGKQPQHF. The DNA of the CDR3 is TGTGCCAGCAGTTTAGGCAGGGGTAAACAGCCCCAGCATTTT.